The 23 T cell receptor beta chains below were found in one sample sequenced in a study of control samples from healthy donors and cancer patients. Using immunoSEQ multiplex PCR, the repertoire was profiled, and TCRdb retains in-frame clones only, with some absent. The sample includes about 130,000 clones, roughly 87% of them seen just once. The sample was blood. Receptor source: a man aged 18 to 30 in good health.

This clone was seen more than once but under ten times. The chain recombines TRBV6-1 with TRBJ1-3, with D hard to call. This CDR3 region has 15 residues. Germline V gives CDR1 MNHNS, CDR2 SASEGT. V was clipped by 0 bases and J by 0 bases, with 6 bases between them. The CDR3 reads CASSEAPDSGNTIYF. The CDR3 region has the DNA TGTGCCAGCAGTGAAGCGCCAGACTCTGGAAACACCATATATTTT.

This clone appeared once. The genes are TRBV9 and TRBJ2-7; maybe TRBD2 (6 bases). Germline values: CDR1 SGDLS, CDR2 YYNGEE. Trimming shortened V by 0 bases and J by 0 bases, and 7 bases separated the two germline ends. The CDR3 runs 14 residues. The CDR3 sequence: CASSVETSSYEQYF. In DNA, the CDR3 is TGTGCCAGCAGCGTAGAGACTAGCTCCTACGAGCAGTACTTC.

The rearrangement joins TRBV12-2 to TRBJ2-7; the listed D gene, TRBD1, was not tested against the DNA. TRBV12-2 is a listed pseudogene. CDR3 length equals 16 residues. The CDR3 is CASRLAGAVISYEQYF. The CDR3 DNA sequence: TGTGCAAGTCGCCTTGCAGGTGCCGTGATCTCCTACGAGCAGTACTTC.

The chain links TRBV25-1 to TRBJ1-2, with TRBD1 as a possible D gene (5 bases). The CDR3 consists of 15 residues. Germline V lookup: CDR1 MGHDK, CDR2 SYGVNS. With 0 bases removed from V and 7 bases from J, the gap between germline ends came to 15 bases. The CDR3 spells CASSEYRGKFSGYTF. The CDR3 nucleotides read TGTGCCAGCAGTGAATACCGGGGGAAGTTTTCTGGCTACACCTTC.

This clone was recorded a few times. The chain carries TRBV27 and TRBJ2-1; D may be TRBD1 (5 bases). The V gene lost 3 bases and the J gene lost 5 bases, with 14 bases spanning the gap. Germline assignment: CDR1 MNHEY and CDR2 SMNVEV (reference sequence). The CDR3 consists of 15 residues. CDR3 in amino acids: CASSLGLVANNEQFF. CDR3 sequence (DNA): TGTGCCAGCAGTTTGGGGCTGGTGGCGAACAATGAGCAGTTCTTC.

The CDR3 nucleotides read TGTGCCAGCAGCTCGGACGGAAGAGCCGATCAGCCCCAGCATTTT. Protein: CASSSDGRADQPQHF. The chain recombines TRBV7-2 with TRBJ1-5; no clear D. The CDR3 extends over 15 amino acids. Trimming removed 4 bases from V and 5 bases from J, with 15 bases in between. Germline lookup yields CDR1 SGHTA and CDR2 FQGNSA.

This chain uses TRBV7-3 with TRBJ2-5, with D uncertain. CDR1 and CDR2 (germline): SGHTA, FQGTGA. Between the trimmed V and J ends, which lost 4 bases and 3 bases, there was a span of 18 bases. This CDR3 has 16 amino acids. CDR3 nucleotides: TGTGCCAGCAGCTCCCCCGGTTCCCGACCTGAAGAGACCCAGTACTTC. It codes for CASSSPGSRPEETQYF.

To note about this clone: At one end, the junction sequence differs from germline, possibly due to a read error. The rearrangement uses TRBV7-7 and TRBJ2-1; D not certain. The length of the CDR3 is 13 residues. Germline assignment: CDR1 SSHAT and CDR2 FNYEAQ (reference sequence). CDR3 coding DNA: TGTGCTAGCAGCTTAGGCAGCTACAATGAGCAGTTCTTC. Its protein product is CASSLGSYNEQFF.

The rearrangement links TRBV28 to TRBJ1-2; D ambiguous. V gave up 6 bases and J gave up 10 bases, with 21 bases separating them. The CDR3 runs 14 residues. The germline V gene encodes CDR1 MDHEN and CDR2 SYDVKM. Written as DNA, the CDR3 is TGTGCCAGCAGCCGACCCGGCGGGTCCAGAGACTACACCTTC. Protein sequence: CASSRPGGSRDYTF.

The J gene is TRBJ2-1, the V gene TRBV7-3; no firm D call. Germline CDR1 is SGHTA and CDR2 is FQGTGA. V gave up 4 bases and J gave up 8 bases, with 9 bases separating them. This CDR3 is built from 12 residues. CDR3 region: CASSYKAHEQFF. The CDR3 DNA is TGTGCCAGCAGCTATAAGGCACATGAGCAGTTCTTC.

This clone showed up many times. The V gene is TRBV5-1, the J gene TRBJ1-2; the match to TRBD1 covers 7 bases. Germline CDR1 reads SGHRS; CDR2 reads YFSETQ. With V trimmed by 4 bases and J by 4 bases, 7 bases remained unmatched. This CDR3 contains 14 residues. CDR3 in amino acids: CASSLGDSLYGYTF. The CDR3 nucleotides read TGCGCCAGCAGCCTGGGGGACAGTCTCTATGGCTACACCTTC.

J is TRBJ2-1 and V is TRBV20-1; D remains ambiguous. CDR1 and CDR2 (germline): DFQATT, SNEGSKA (reference sequence). The CDR3 contains 10 residues. With 4 bases removed from V and 10 bases from J, the gap between germline ends came to 8 bases. The CDR3 DNA reads TGCAGTGCTATTCTTGGGGAGCAGTTCTTC. Translating it yields CSAILGEQFF.

J is TRBJ2-7 and V is TRBV18, with D possibly matching TRBD1 (6 bases). Deletions cut 2 bases from V and 2 bases from J, with 10 bases between. Per germline, CDR1 KGHSH and CDR2 LQKENI. The CDR3 extends over 14 amino acids. The CDR3 is CASSPGDNTYEQYF. DNA of the CDR3: TGTGCCAGCTCACCAGGGGACAATACCTACGAGCAGTACTTC.

The gene calls are TRBV5-1 and TRBJ2-1; 13 bases are shared with TRBD2. The CDR3 is 16 amino acids. After removal of 4 bases from V and 0 bases from J, the junction contained 1 base not matched to a gene. Germline values: CDR1 SGHRS, CDR2 YFSETQ. For the CDR3, the DNA is TGCGCCAGCAGCGGGACTAGCGGGAACTCCTACAATGAGCAGTTCTTC. Its translation is CASSGTSGNSYNEQFF.

The rearrangement links TRBV5-4 to TRBJ2-6; D unresolved. This CDR3 contains 13 residues. Trimming left V 9 bases short and J 0 bases short, with 7 bases between. Germline CDR1 is SGHNT and CDR2 is YYREEE (reference sequence). The CDR3 region is CATRVSGANVLTF. Written as DNA, the CDR3 is TGTGCCACCAGAGTCTCTGGGGCCAACGTCCTGACTTTC.

This sequence joins TRBV27 and TRBJ1-2, with 8 positions matching TRBD1. The V segment lost 6 bases and the J segment 6 bases; nucleotides outside the gene matches: 6. Germline V CDR1 and CDR2: MNHEY, SMNVEV (reference sequence). The CDR3 covers 13 residues. CDR3 residues: CASSDRGKDGYTF. The CDR3 nucleotides are TGTGCCAGCAGCGACAGGGGCAAGGATGGCTACACCTTC.

This sequence joins TRBV11-2 and TRBJ2-7, with TRBD1 matching over 7 bases. The CDR3 consists of 15 residues. CDR1 and CDR2 from the germline V gene are SGHAT and FQNNGV. V lost 5 bases to trimming and J lost 6 bases; unmatched junction nucleotides: 13. The CDR3 spells CASSPVGTAASEQYF. The DNA of the CDR3 is TGTGCCAGCAGCCCGGTAGGGACAGCGGCCTCCGAGCAGTACTTC. The complete variable domain, with remaining parts taken from reference TRBV11-2 and TRBJ2-7, reads EAGVAQSPRYKIIEKRQSVAFWCNPISGHATLYWYQQILGQGPKLLIQFQNNGVVDDSQLPKDRFSAERLKGVDSTLKIQPAKLEDSAVYLCASSPVGTAASEQYFGPGTRLTVT.

The gene calls are TRBV19 and TRBJ2-7; D may be TRBD1 (5 bases). Deletions cut 4 bases from V and 2 bases from J, with 21 bases between. In germline, CDR1 is LNHDA, CDR2 SQIVND (reference sequence). The CDR3 consists of 17 residues. The chain's CDR3 is CASSTAGSTPPPYEQYF. The CDR3 bases are TGTGCCAGTAGTACTGCAGGGTCGACCCCCCCGCCCTACGAGCAGTACTTC. Looking up the rest from reference TRBV19 and TRBJ2-7 gives the full variable domain: DGGITQSPKYLFRKEGQNVTLSCEQNLNHDAMYWYRQDPGQGLRLIYYSQIVNDFQKGDIAEGYSVSREKKESFPLTVTSAQKNPTAFYLCASSTAGSTPPPYEQYFGPGTRLTVT.

This clone was detected a few times. The J gene is TRBJ2-7, the V gene TRBV7-6; D is unclear. The germline CDR1 and CDR2 sequences are SGHVS and FNYEAQ. V gave up 3 bases and J gave up 3 bases, with 9 bases separating them. The CDR3 length is 13 residues. The CDR3 bases are TGTGCCAGCAGCTTTCGGGTGGACTACGAGCAGTACTTC. Its translation is CASSFRVDYEQYF.

This chain links TRBV5-1 with TRBJ2-1; 8 bases are shared with TRBD1. The CDR3 spans 13 residues. The germline V gene has CDR1 SGHRS and CDR2 YFSETQ. Germline trimming cut 6 bases from V and 7 bases from J; bases unmatched to any gene: 6. CDR3 sequence reads: CASTGTGFNEQFF. In nucleotides, the CDR3 is TGCGCCAGCACAGGGACAGGTTTTAATGAGCAGTTCTTC.

This chain joins TRBV7-2 and TRBJ1-6; unclear D gene. V was cut by 5 bases and J by 0 bases, with 17 bases left in between. The CDR3 runs to 18 residues. CDR1 and CDR2 from the germline V gene are SGHTA and FQGNSA. The CDR3 DNA follows: TGTGCCAGCAGCCCCGTTATAGACGCAAGCTCCTATAATTCACCCCTCCACTTT. This sequence encodes CASSPVIDASSYNSPLHF.

The chain links TRBV7-8 to TRBJ1-2; D perhaps matches TRBD1 (5 bases). V was cut by 1 base and J by 4 bases, with 10 bases left in between. The CDR3 has 14 residues. Germline values: CDR1 SGHVS, CDR2 FQNEAQ. CDR3 sequence (DNA): TGTGCCAGCAGCTTAGAGGCAGGGTTCTATGGCTACACCTTC. As protein: CASSLEAGFYGYTF.

V gene TRBV10-3 combines with J gene TRBJ2-7, with 12 bases matching TRBD2. The V segment lost 4 bases and the J segment 5 bases; nucleotides outside the gene matches: 3. CDR1 is ENHRY and CDR2 is SYGVKD in the germline V gene. The length of the CDR3 is 14 residues. The CDR3 reads CAISGTSGIHEQYF. CDR3 DNA: TGTGCCATCAGTGGGACTAGCGGGATCCACGAGCAGTACTTC.